Reported below is one TCR beta chain. The sample belongs to a study of T cell changes during pregnancy in multiple sclerosis. Produced via immunoSEQ multiplex PCR; TCRdb's table is partial and in-frame only. The sample includes tens of thousands of clones, more than 80% of them seen just once. V lost 4 bases and J 4 bases, leaving 15 bases between the germline ends. This CDR3 contains 15 residues. Germline CDR1 is SGDLS and CDR2 is YYNGEE. The sample in question was CD4+ T cells from peripheral blood mononuclear cells, obtained before pregnancy. The chain combines TRBV9 with TRBJ1-3, with a tentative D call TRBD1 (6 bases). The TCR originated in a female donor with multiple sclerosis, enrolled in a pregnancy study. The CDR3, as DNA: TGTGCCAGCAGCCCGCAGGACAGAGCGGGAAACACCATATATTTT. It yields the protein CASSPQDRAGNTIYF.